The next 5 T cell receptor beta chains were all read from a single sample in a study of blood T cell repertoires in COVID-19. Libraries were prepared by immunoSEQ multiplex PCR; TCRdb keeps only in-frame clonotypes and omits some of them. The table includes around 68,000 clones, roughly 93% detected once. The sample consisted of peripheral blood. Receptors originate from a human donor in a cohort sampled during active COVID-19.

V gene TRBV4-3 combines with J gene TRBJ1-3, with D tentatively TRBD1 (5 bases). Trimming removed 0 bases from V and 0 bases from J, with 9 bases in between. CDR1 and CDR2 from the germline V gene are LGHNA and YSLEER. The CDR3 extends over 16 amino acids. The CDR3 loop reads CASSQEAGNSGNTIYF. The CDR3, as DNA: TGCGCCAGCAGCCAAGAGGCAGGGAACTCTGGAAACACCATATATTTT.

V and J are TRBV2 and TRBJ2-2, with D uncertain. The CDR3 has 13 amino acids. Trimming cost V 8 bases and J 7 bases, with 14 bases left between them. CDR1 and CDR2 from the germline V gene are SNHLY and FYNNEI. CDR3 loop: CASCARPVGELFF. In nucleotides, the CDR3 is TGTGCCAGCTGCGCACGTCCTGTCGGGGAGCTGTTTTTT.

This chain joins TRBV9 and TRBJ2-1; D unresolved. This CDR3 is 15 amino acids long. Trimming stripped 0 bases from V and 4 bases from J, with 11 bases between. Germline CDR1 and CDR2: SGDLS and YYNGEE. The CDR3 sequence is CASSVVGGLYNEQFF. As DNA, the CDR3 is TGTGCCAGCAGCGTAGTAGGTGGGCTGTACAATGAGCAGTTCTTC.

V usage is TRBV15 and J usage is TRBJ2-1; TRBD2 matches at 14 bases. The CDR3 contains 16 residues. V lost 2 bases and J lost 6; bases outside the gene matches: 3. Per germline, CDR1 LNHNV and CDR2 YYDKDF (reference sequence). The CDR3 is CATSRTGTSGSNEQFF. CDR3 bases: TGTGCCACCAGCAGAACCGGGACTAGCGGGAGCAATGAGCAGTTCTTC.

V gene TRBV6-5 combines with J gene TRBJ1-1, with D possibly matching TRBD1 (6 bases). Deletions cut 6 bases from V and 6 bases from J, with 17 bases between. The CDR3 is 14 residues long. Germline CDR1 reads MNHEY; CDR2 reads SVGAGI. CDR3 DNA: TGTGCCAGCAGATCCCGTGACAGGATCTCTGAAGCTTTCTTT. Its translation: CASRSRDRISEAFF.